The subject of this entry is one T cell receptor beta chain. This clone has only one observation. It lacks a known antigen. No per-base quality is available; no much larger clone lies one base away. CDR1 and CDR2, per the germline V gene (reference sequence), are LNHDA and SQIVND. The cysteine opens and the phenylalanine closes a CDR3 of 13 amino acids. The kept DNA is CDR3 alone, 39 bases in frame from the first base. Deletion took 8 bases off V and 3 bases off J, with a span of 8 bases between the germline ends. This sample is part of a study of blood T cell repertoires in COVID-19 (dated by TCRdb to the early 2020s). For context, the study as a whole: Collaborator samples came from the United States, Italy and Spain and covered acute and convalescent phases of COVID-19. The samples were drawn from the first 160 participants of the ongoing ImmuneRACE study and from over 950 subjects provided by 6 global collaborators. The repertoires were released in a freely available public database meant as a resource for research on the immune response to SARS-CoV-2. Where available, HLA class I and class II types were taken from metadata supplied by the sample provider and were not determined by assay-based typing. A de-identified subject ID, COVID-19 status, age in years and sex were almost always included in the sample metadata. The dataset comprised deeply sampled blood TCRbeta repertoires from subjects exposed to, actively infected with, or recovered from COVID-19. The material from the prospective study consisted of cDNA or gDNA derived from T cells, B-cell-depleted T cells, or PBMCs.

Each collaborating institution followed its own protocols to collect whole blood in K2EDTA tubes. For TCRbeta analysis, collaborators shipped samples in one of three forms: frozen whole blood, isolated PBMCs, or DNA extracted from either of those sample types. The research as a whole found: The amount of clinical and demographic metadata varied by source and participant and was provided uncurated.

TCRbeta CDR3 regions were amplified from genomic DNA using the immunoSEQ Assay, a bias-controlled multiplex PCR. In the original analysis: The number of nucleated cells in each sample was estimated from the amplification of reference gene primers within the assay. To quantify the absolute abundance of each unique TCRbeta CDR3 rearrangement, sequence reads were collapsed and filtered. For each sample, productive Simpson clonality was calculated as the square root of Simpson's diversity index over productive rearrangements. TCRdb obtained this table from immuneACCESS and retained in-frame rearrangements with V and J assigned. These tables miss some clones; where compared with another copy, unresolved V genes account for less than half of the shortfall, and the remainder is unexplained. V and J calls and clone size are given by that table; D and trimming were obtained from the DNA. The sample includes 130,000 to 150,000 clones, with roughly 87% observed a single time. Over 0.8% of the sample rests with the top ten.

The sequenced sample was peripheral blood. The clonotype was recovered from a woman between 50 and 59 years old with acute or convalescent COVID-19. The rearrangement combines TRBV19 with TRBJ2-6, with the D gene not confidently named. At the DNA level, the sequence is TGTGCCAGTGACGGGTATGGGGCCAACGTCCTGACTTTC. Translated, it gives CASDGYGANVLTF.